The 32 T cell receptor beta chains below were found in one sample sequenced in a study of blood T cell repertoires in COVID-19. Assay: immunoSEQ multiplex PCR; the TCRdb copy retains only in-frame clones and omits some. Here the sample spans about 95,000 clones, around 92% being singletons. The sequencing sample was made of peripheral blood. These TCRs come from a man between 45 and 60 years old with COVID-19, enrolled during active disease.

CDR3 residues: CASSKTGGSYGYTF. CDR3 nucleotides: TGTGCCAGCAGTAAAACAGGGGGGAGCTATGGCTACACCTTC. The V and J genes are TRBV25-1 and TRBJ1-2, with 8 positions matching TRBD1. Trimming cost V 5 bases and J 4 bases; bases outside gene matches: 6. Germline loops: CDR1 MGHDK, CDR2 SYGVNS. The CDR3 has 14 residues.

V and J are TRBV6-5 and TRBJ1-2; TRBD1 matches at 8 bases. The length of the CDR3 is 13 residues. J lost 6 bases, V lost 9 bases, and 9 bases had no gene match. The germline V gene encodes CDR1 MNHEY and CDR2 SVGAGI. This chain's CDR3 is CASTTGGPDGYTF. The CDR3 DNA reads TGTGCCAGTACTACAGGGGGACCCGATGGCTACACCTTC.

The J gene is TRBJ1-2, the V gene TRBV6-2 or TRBV6-3; TRBD1 is a possible D gene (5 bases). Germline V CDR1 and CDR2: MNHEY, SVGEGT. The CDR3 contains 14 residues. V was cut by 2 bases and J by 5 bases, with 12 bases left in between. Here the CDR3 DNA reads TGTGCCAGCAGTTACGCCGACAGAGGATATGGCTACACCTTC. Its translation: CASSYADRGYGYTF.

The gene calls are TRBV7-2 and TRBJ1-6, with no clear D. CDR1 and CDR2 from the germline V gene are SGHTA and FQGNSA. This CDR3 has 16 amino acids. Trimming pared 0 bases from V and 0 bases from J, leaving 6 bases between. The CDR3 DNA is TGTGCCAGCAGCTTAGCACAAACCTCCTATAATTCACCCCTCCACTTT. Translating gives CASSLAQTSYNSPLHF.

The chain couples TRBV20-1 to TRBJ2-1, with D maybe TRBD2 (6 bases). Looked up from germline, CDR1 is DFQATT and CDR2 is SNEGSKA (reference sequence). The CDR3 length is 16 residues. Trimming stripped 3 bases from V and 0 bases from J, with 15 bases between. CDR3 protein: CSASRLAYISYNEQFF. CDR3 nucleotides: TGCAGTGCTAGTCGGCTAGCGTACATCTCCTACAATGAGCAGTTCTTC.

This clone was seen a single time. V and J are TRBV5-1 and TRBJ2-1, with TRBD2 as a possible D gene (5 bases). The V end was cut by 4 bases, the J end by 0 bases, with 17 bases between. CDR1 and CDR2 (germline): SGHRS, YFSETQ. This CDR3 region has 17 residues. The CDR3 is CASSRTPQQSSYNEQFF. The DNA for the CDR3 is TGCGCCAGCAGCCGGACTCCGCAGCAGAGCTCCTACAATGAGCAGTTCTTC.

This chain links TRBV19 with TRBJ1-2; 9 positions agree with TRBD1. Germline lookup yields CDR1 LNHDA and CDR2 SQIVND (reference sequence). V gave up 5 bases and J gave up 2 bases; unmatched junction bases: 9. CDR3 length equals 16 residues. The CDR3 nucleotides read TGTGCCAGTAGTTCCCCCCGGACAGGGGAAAACTATGGCTACACCTTC. It is translated as CASSSPRTGENYGYTF.

This sequence joins TRBV7-9 and TRBJ2-3; a weak D match, TRBD1 (6 bases). Between the trimmed V and J ends, which lost 5 bases and 3 bases, there was a span of 12 bases. This CDR3 is 14 amino acids long. The V gene's germline CDR1 is SEHNR and CDR2 FQNEAQ (reference sequence). This CDR3 is CASSPDRRTDTQYF. The CDR3 nucleotides read TGTGCCAGCAGCCCCGACAGGAGGACAGATACGCAGTATTTT.

V usage is TRBV19 and J usage is TRBJ1-2, with 7 positions matching TRBD1. This CDR3 spans 15 amino acids. Germline V lookup: CDR1 LNHDA, CDR2 SQIVND (reference sequence). The trim removed 4 bases at V and 8 bases at J, leaving 13 bases unmatched. In nucleotides, the CDR3 is TGTGCCAGTAGTACCCAATCAAGACAGGGCAGCGGCTACACCTTC. It is translated as CASSTQSRQGSGYTF.

This clone is a singleton in its sample. J is TRBJ2-4 and V is TRBV9; tentatively, D is TRBD2 (6 bases). The CDR3 runs 15 residues. V was pared by 0 bases and J by 0 bases, with 7 bases between. Looked up from germline, CDR1 is SGDLS and CDR2 is YYNGEE. CDR3 DNA sequence: TGTGCCAGCAGCGTAGCGGGACTAGCCAAAAACATTCAGTACTTC. This gives the protein CASSVAGLAKNIQYF. Full variable domain (outside the CDR3, taken from reference TRBV9 and TRBJ2-4): DSGVTQTPKHLITATGQRVTLRCSPRSGDLSVYWYQQSLDQGLQFLIQYYNGEERAKGNILERFSAQQFPDLHSELNLSSLELGDSALYFCASSVAGLAKNIQYFGAGTRLSVL.

The chain uses TRBV11-2 and TRBJ2-7; 8 bases are shared with TRBD1. Germline V lookup: CDR1 SGHAT, CDR2 FQNNGV. V was pared by 5 bases and J by 6 bases, with 12 bases of the junction left unmatched. The CDR3 sequence is 15 residues long. CDR3 residues: CASSMQGASFGEQYF. CDR3 DNA: TGTGCCAGCAGCATGCAGGGGGCGTCTTTCGGCGAGCAGTACTTC.

V usage is TRBV24-1 and J usage is TRBJ1-5; D gene uncertain. The germline V and J ends were trimmed by 1 base and 0 bases, with 9 bases remaining between them. Germline CDR1 reads KGHDR; CDR2 reads SFDVKD. This CDR3 spans 16 amino acids. CDR3 sequence reads: CATSDFPGDSNQPQHF. The CDR3, as DNA: TGTGCCACCAGTGATTTCCCGGGAGATAGCAATCAGCCCCAGCATTTT.

The chain has TRBV5-1 and TRBJ2-3, with 7 bases aligning to TRBD2. Trimming took 0 bases from V and 6 from J; bases not matched to a gene: 4. The CDR3 loop spans 14 amino acids. Germline V gene lookup returns CDR1 SGHRS and CDR2 YFSETQ. DNA of the CDR3: TGCGCCAGCAGCTTGGAAGCGGGGTCGGATACGCAGTATTTT. As protein: CASSLEAGSDTQYF.

The chain employs TRBV9 and TRBJ2-1; 9 bases fit TRBD1. The CDR3 totals 17 residues. The ends lost 0 bases at V and 4 bases at J; junction bases unmatched: 8. Germline V gives CDR1 SGDLS, CDR2 YYNGEE. The CDR3 region has the DNA TGTGCCAGCAGCGTAGCAGGAGGGACAGGGTTATACAATGAGCAGTTCTTC. Encoded protein: CASSVAGGTGLYNEQFF.

The gene calls are TRBV6-2 or TRBV6-3 and TRBJ2-5; TRBD2 agrees at 9 bases. Trimming removed 1 base from V and 0 bases from J; junction bases left unmatched: 9. Germline CDR1 MNHEY, CDR2 SVGEGT. This CDR3 has 18 amino acids. The CDR3 protein is CASSYFTGTSSHQETQYF. The CDR3 DNA sequence: TGTGCCAGCAGTTACTTTACCGGGACTAGCTCCCACCAAGAGACCCAGTACTTC.

This chain links TRBV5-1 with TRBJ1-2; 7 nucleotides align to TRBD1. The CDR3 totals 16 residues. The V gene end was trimmed by 0 bases and the J gene end by 2 bases; junction bases not matched to a gene: 7. Germline lookup yields CDR1 SGHRS and CDR2 YFSETQ. In nucleotides, the CDR3 is TGCGCCAGCAGCTTGGCTCCAACAGGGGTCAACTATGGCTACACCTTC. This encodes CASSLAPTGVNYGYTF.

The V and J genes are TRBV7-2 and TRBJ1-4, with 8 bases matching TRBD1. Germline V gene lookup returns CDR1 SGHTA and CDR2 FQGNSA. The V and J ends lost 5 bases and 8 bases, in that order; junction bases with no gene match: 10. CDR3 size: 15 residues. For the CDR3, the DNA is TGTGCCAGCAGCCCGGCCGGGACAGGAAAAGAAAAACTGTTTTTT. Protein sequence: CASSPAGTGKEKLFF.

The chain has TRBV11-3 and TRBJ2-3; D ambiguous. Trimming left V 2 bases short and J 2 bases short, with 5 bases between. The CDR3 has 13 amino acids. Germline V CDR1 and CDR2: SGHNT, YENEEA. CDR3 sequence (DNA): TGTGCCAGCAGCTTAAGCTTCACAGATACGCAGTATTTT. It specifies CASSLSFTDTQYF.

The V gene is TRBV9, the J gene TRBJ2-4; tentative D call: TRBD1 (6 bases). With 0 bases removed from V and 2 bases from J, the gap between germline ends came to 9 bases. Germline V lookup: CDR1 SGDLS, CDR2 YYNGEE. The CDR3 has 15 amino acids. This chain's CDR3 is CASSVEGVTKNIQYF. CDR3 DNA sequence: TGTGCCAGCAGCGTAGAGGGGGTGACCAAAAACATTCAGTACTTC.

The rearrangement joins TRBV10-3 to TRBJ2-7; D is undetermined. Germline V gene lookup returns CDR1 ENHRY and CDR2 SYGVKD. Trimming cost V 7 bases and J 2 bases, with 15 bases left between them. The CDR3 consists of 14 residues. CDR3 coding DNA: TGTGCCATCACTCCGGCAGGTGTGACCTACGAGCAGTACTTC. This sequence encodes CAITPAGVTYEQYF.

The V and J genes are TRBV3-1 (or the pseudogene TRBV3-2) and TRBJ1-2; 8 nucleotides match TRBD1. CDR1 and CDR2 from the germline V gene are LGHDT and YNNKEL (reference sequence). Trimming removed 4 bases from V and 7 bases from J; junction bases left unmatched: 14. This CDR3 spans 16 amino acids. CDR3 bases: TGTGCCAGCAGCCTTGGAAGCACAGGGGGGAATGGTGGCTACACCTTC. It specifies CASSLGSTGGNGGYTF.

The chain couples TRBV2 to TRBJ2-5; 9 bases match TRBD2. Germline trimming cut 5 bases from V and 1 base from J; bases unmatched to any gene: 8. CDR1 and CDR2 from the germline V gene are SNHLY and FYNNEI. CDR3 length: 16 amino acids. In DNA form, the CDR3 reads TGTGCCAGCAGTACCCCCGCGGGGGGGCCCCAAGAGACCCAGTACTTC. Translated, it gives CASSTPAGGPQETQYF. Supplemented by reference TRBV2 and TRBJ2-5, the full variable domain reads EPEVTQTPSHQVTQMGQEVILRCVPISNHLYFYWYRQILGQKVEFLVSFYNNEISEKSEIFDDQFSVERPDGSNFTLKIRSTKLEDSAMYFCASSTPAGGPQETQYFGPGTRLLVL.

This sequence joins TRBV3-1 (or the pseudogene TRBV3-2) and TRBJ2-7, with D tentatively TRBD2 (5 bases). This CDR3 is 18 amino acids long. Germline assignment: CDR1 LGHDT and CDR2 YNNKEL (reference sequence). The V and J ends lost 3 bases and 2 bases respectively, with 23 bases between them. The CDR3 DNA reads as TGTGCCAGCAGCCATGGCGGGTTCGAATCAGTTCCCGCCTACGAGCAGTACTTC. It specifies CASSHGGFESVPAYEQYF.

The DNA for the CDR3 is TGTGCCAGCAGCTTGGGCACAGGGGGCGCTTTCAATCAGCCCCAGCATTTT. It codes for CASSLGTGGAFNQPQHF. The genes are TRBV5-4 and TRBJ1-5, with 9 bases matching TRBD1. V was clipped by 0 bases and J by 3 bases; unmatched bases: 7. The germline CDR1 and CDR2 sequences are SGHNT and YYREEE (reference sequence). This CDR3 is built from 17 residues.

The count of this clone is one. The chain couples TRBV7-9 to TRBJ2-5, with D tentatively TRBD2 (5 bases). Germline V CDR1 and CDR2: SEHNR, FQNEAQ (reference sequence). The length of the CDR3 is 15 residues. V lost 5 bases and J 1 base, leaving 14 bases between the germline ends. CDR3 in amino acids: CASSPRGWLQETQYF. The CDR3 DNA reads TGTGCCAGCAGCCCCCGAGGGTGGCTCCAAGAGACCCAGTACTTC.

The chain recombines TRBV2 with TRBJ2-7, with 10 bases that match TRBD1. CDR3 length: 15 amino acids. Losses at the gene ends were 6 bases for V and 1 base for J; bases not matched to a gene: 6. Germline-derived CDR1 and CDR2 are SNHLY and FYNNEI. CDR3: CASRGDRGPSYEQYF. The CDR3 DNA reads as TGTGCCAGCAGAGGAGACAGGGGGCCATCCTACGAGCAGTACTTC.

The rearrangement links TRBV7-3 to TRBJ2-4, with D perhaps matching TRBD1 (6 bases). This CDR3 spans 16 amino acids. With 2 bases removed from V and 0 bases from J, the gap between germline ends came to 11 bases. Per the germline V gene, CDR1 is SGHTA and CDR2 is FQGTGA. Here the CDR3 DNA reads TGTGCCAGCAGCTTAGGGGCAGGGGTAGCCAAAAACATTCAGTACTTC. This codes for CASSLGAGVAKNIQYF.

This chain joins TRBV19 and TRBJ1-5; the match to TRBD1 covers 8 bases. CDR3 length: 16 residues. Germline values: CDR1 LNHDA, CDR2 SQIVND (reference sequence). V lost 6 bases to trimming and J lost 0 bases; unmatched junction nucleotides: 7. CDR3: CASRLRGQGSNQPQHF. The DNA of the CDR3 is TGTGCCAGTAGACTTCGAGGACAGGGTAGCAATCAGCCCCAGCATTTT.

The V call is TRBV3-1 (or the pseudogene TRBV3-2), the J call TRBJ1-1; tentative D call: TRBD1 (5 bases). CDR1 and CDR2 (germline): LGHDT, YNNKEL (reference sequence). Trimming pared 2 bases from V and 1 base from J, leaving 8 bases between. This CDR3 has 14 residues. CDR3 bases: TGTGCCAGCAGCCAACTGACAGCGAACACTGAAGCTTTCTTT. Translation gives CASSQLTANTEAFF.

J is TRBJ2-7 and V is TRBV7-9; 7 nucleotides match TRBD1. V shed 1 base and J 2 bases; nucleotides not matched to a gene: 5. The CDR3 spans 15 residues. Germline CDR1 SEHNR, CDR2 FQNEAQ (reference sequence). CDR3 loop: CASSLGRDRTYEQYF. CDR3 coding DNA: TGTGCCAGCAGCTTAGGTAGGGACAGAACCTACGAGCAGTACTTC.

The rearrangement joins TRBV21-1 to TRBJ1-5; the DNA was not compared with TRBD1, the D call given in the table. TRBV21-1 is given as a pseudogene. CDR3 length equals 17 residues. The DNA for the CDR3 is TGTGCCAGCAGCCCCCAGGGGCACAGGACAATCGATCAGCCCCAGCATTTT. This encodes CASSPQGHRTIDQPQHF.

This clone was seen only once. This chain links TRBV5-4 with TRBJ1-2, with no clear D. With 4 bases removed from V and 2 bases from J, the gap between germline ends came to 15 bases. Germline values: CDR1 SGHNT, CDR2 YYREEE (reference sequence). The CDR3 runs to 15 residues. Written as DNA, the CDR3 is TGTGCCAGCAGCCCCCCCGGGTCGGGGAACTATGGCTACACCTTC. Its protein is CASSPPGSGNYGYTF. The whole variable domain, filled in from reference TRBV5-4 and TRBJ1-2, reads ETGVTQSPTHLIKTRGQQVTLRCSSQSGHNTVSWYQQALGQGPQFIFQYYREEENGRGNFPPRFSGLQFPNYSSELNVNALELDDSALYLCASSPPGSGNYGYTFGSGTRLTVV.